Following are 32 T cell receptor beta chains from one sample sequenced in a study of control samples from healthy donors and cancer patients. Only in-frame clones appear in the TCRdb table, and some are missing; sequencing was by immunoSEQ multiplex PCR. Here the sample spans 90,000 to 110,000 clones, around 89% being singletons. Sequenced: blood. Every receptor here comes from a woman aged 50 to 60 in good health.

The chain employs TRBV11-2 and TRBJ1-1, with D possibly TRBD1 on 5 matching bases. Per the germline V gene, CDR1 is SGHAT and CDR2 is FQNNGV. This CDR3 is 15 amino acids long. With 5 bases removed from V and 2 bases from J, the gap between germline ends came to 15 bases. CDR3 amino acids: CASSAGHGLNTEAFF. Written as DNA, the CDR3 is TGTGCCAGCAGCGCTGGACACGGGTTAAACACTGAAGCTTTCTTT.

The chain joins TRBV18 to TRBJ2-4, with D tentatively TRBD1 or TRBD2 (5 bases each). The ends were cut back, 1 base at V and 0 bases at J, with 13 bases in the middle. CDR3 length equals 17 residues. Per the germline V gene, CDR1 is KGHSH and CDR2 is LQKENI. CDR3: CASSPLSGAIAKNIQYF. CDR3 DNA: TGTGCCAGCTCACCACTCTCCGGGGCCATAGCCAAAAACATTCAGTACTTC.

The chain joins TRBV18 to TRBJ2-5; D gene uncertain. V lost 3 bases, J lost 5 bases, and 10 bases lay in between. This CDR3 contains 13 residues. Germline V lookup: CDR1 KGHSH, CDR2 LQKENI. The CDR3 nucleotides are TGTGCCAGCTCACCGGCGTTAGGGGAGACCCAGTACTTC. This translates into CASSPALGETQYF. Filled out from reference TRBV18 and TRBJ2-5, the complete variable domain reads NAGVMQNPRHLVRRRGQEARLRCSPMKGHSHVYWYRQLPEEGLKFMVYLQKENIIDESGMPKERFSAEFPKEGPSILRIQQVVRGDSAAYFCASSPALGETQYFGPGTRLLVL.

Only a few counts were recorded for this clone. Within the sample, other DNA sequences also encode this same CDR3. The CDR3 DNA follows: TGTGCCAGCTCACCGGGTCTTTCGAACACTGAAGCTTTCTTT. Translated: CASSPGLSNTEAFF. This rearrangement joins TRBV18 to TRBJ1-1; no clear D gene. Germline V gives CDR1 KGHSH, CDR2 LQKENI. V was cut by 3 bases and J by 1 base, with 9 bases left in between. The CDR3 loop spans 14 amino acids. Full variable domain (outside the CDR3, taken from reference TRBV18 and TRBJ1-1): NAGVMQNPRHLVRRRGQEARLRCSPMKGHSHVYWYRQLPEEGLKFMVYLQKENIIDESGMPKERFSAEFPKEGPSILRIQQVVRGDSAAYFCASSPGLSNTEAFFGQGTRLTVV.

V and J are TRBV29-1 and TRBJ2-2, with D perhaps matching TRBD2 (5 bases). V lost 6 bases and J 13 bases, leaving 21 bases between the germline ends. There are 13 residues in the CDR3. Germline CDR1 SQVTM, CDR2 ANQGSEA. The chain's CDR3 is CSVRPPTHAGLFF. In DNA form, the CDR3 reads TGCAGCGTACGACCGCCCACGCACGCGGGGCTGTTTTTT.

About this clone: Relative to the germline gene, one junction end is altered; a read error may explain this. The chain carries TRBV4-3 and TRBJ1-4; D might be TRBD1 (6 bases). The CDR3 contains 15 residues. Germline loops: CDR1 LGHNA, CDR2 YSLEER. This CDR3 is CASSSTGTTNEKLFF. Written as DNA, the CDR3 is TGCGCCAGCAGCTCAACCGGGACAACAAATGAAAAACTGTTTTTT.

This sequence joins TRBV19 and TRBJ2-1; D is unclear. Germline lookup yields CDR1 LNHDA and CDR2 SQIVND (reference sequence). The CDR3 runs 13 residues. V lost 6 bases, J lost 3 bases, and 9 bases lay in between. The CDR3 loop reads CASSPTLYNEQFF. CDR3 bases: TGTGCCAGTAGCCCTACTCTCTACAATGAGCAGTTCTTC.

The rearrangement links TRBV18 to TRBJ2-5; D may be TRBD2 (5 bases). Germline V gene data show CDR1 as KGHSH and CDR2 as LQKENI. CDR3 length equals 13 residues. Trimming stripped 8 bases from V and 4 bases from J, with 14 bases between. CDR3 bases: TGTGCCAGCCAACCGCAGAGGGCAGAGACCCAGTACTTC. This encodes CASQPQRAETQYF. The complete variable domain, with remaining parts taken from reference TRBV18 and TRBJ2-5, reads NAGVMQNPRHLVRRRGQEARLRCSPMKGHSHVYWYRQLPEEGLKFMVYLQKENIIDESGMPKERFSAEFPKEGPSILRIQQVVRGDSAAYFCASQPQRAETQYFGPGTRLLVL.

The chain has TRBV2 and TRBJ1-5; 7 nucleotides align to TRBD1. Germline trimming cut 7 bases from V and 6 bases from J; bases unmatched to any gene: 6. CDR3 length: 13 residues. Germline CDR1 SNHLY, CDR2 FYNNEI. CDR3 nucleotides: TGTGCCAGCACCCCGGGACAGATTCAGCCCCAGCATTTT. This sequence encodes CASTPGQIQPQHF.

The V gene is TRBV4-3, the J gene TRBJ1-2; D is possibly TRBD1 (5 bases). The V end lost 4 bases, the J end lost 8 bases, and 14 bases lay between the germline ends. Germline V gene lookup returns CDR1 LGHNA and CDR2 YSLEER. CDR3 length equals 13 residues. The CDR3 loop reads CASSRRDLGGYTF. The CDR3 coding sequence is TGCGCCAGCAGCCGCCGGGACCTAGGGGGCTACACCTTC.

This clone was seen a single time. The chain carries TRBV7-9 and TRBJ2-3; D possibly uses TRBD1 or TRBD2 (5 bases each). The germline gives CDR1 SEHNR, CDR2 FQNEAQ (reference sequence). Trimming took off 5 bases at V and 2 bases at J, with 14 bases between the two ends. This CDR3 region has 15 residues. The CDR3: CASSLGTSFTDTQYF. The CDR3 nucleotides read TGTGCCAGCAGCCTGGGGACCTCCTTCACAGATACGCAGTATTTT. Full variable domain (missing parts from reference TRBV7-9 and TRBJ2-3): DTGVSQNPRHKITKRGQNVTFRCDPISEHNRLYWYRQTLGQGPEFLTYFQNEAQLEKSRLLSDRFSAERPKGSFSTLEIQRTEQGDSAMYLCASSLGTSFTDTQYFGPGTRLTVL.

This clone was seen only a few times. This chain uses TRBV5-1 with TRBJ2-7, with TRBD1 matching 7 bases. This CDR3 spans 15 amino acids. Germline lookup yields CDR1 SGHRS and CDR2 YFSETQ. With 4 bases clipped from V and 5 bases from J, the junction kept 12 bases outside the gene matches. The CDR3 region is CASSLRSTGADEQYF. The CDR3 nucleotides are TGCGCCAGCAGCCTAAGAAGCACAGGGGCAGACGAGCAGTACTTC. Full variable domain (outside the CDR3, taken from reference TRBV5-1 and TRBJ2-7): KAGVTQTPRYLIKTRGQQVTLSCSPISGHRSVSWYQQTPGQGLQFLFEYFSETQRNKGNFPGRFSGRQFSNSRSEMNVSTLELGDSALYLCASSLRSTGADEQYFGPGTRLTVT.

The rearrangement joins TRBV27 to TRBJ1-5; no firm D call. Germline CDR1 MNHEY, CDR2 SMNVEV (reference sequence). Trimming removed 3 bases from V and 4 bases from J, with 13 bases in between. The CDR3 contains 15 residues. The DNA for the CDR3 is TGTGCCAGCAGTTTTAAGGGCGGGCCAAATCAGCCCCAGCATTTT. This gives the protein CASSFKGGPNQPQHF.

This chain connects TRBV7-3 to TRBJ2-3; 9 positions agree with TRBD1. Germline trimming cut 5 bases from V and 7 bases from J; bases unmatched to any gene: 7. The V gene's germline CDR1 is SGHTA and CDR2 FQGTGA. CDR3 size: 14 residues. CDR3: CASSPPGQGHTQYF. The CDR3 DNA sequence: TGTGCCAGCAGCCCTCCGGGACAGGGTCATACGCAGTATTTT.

This clone is a singleton in its sample. The gene calls are TRBV2 and TRBJ2-7; TRBD2 aligns across 11 bases. This CDR3 is built from 14 residues. CDR1 is SNHLY, CDR2 FYNNEI, per germline. Trimming took 8 bases from V and 3 from J; bases not matched to a gene: 6. The CDR3 loop is CASVELAGDYEQYF. In nucleotides, the CDR3 is TGTGCCAGCGTGGAACTAGCGGGGGACTACGAGCAGTACTTC.

This sequence joins TRBV7-3 and TRBJ2-7; the D call may be TRBD1 or TRBD2 (6 bases each). CDR1 SGHTA and CDR2 FQGTGA come from the germline V gene. There are 13 residues in the CDR3. The V gene lost 6 bases and the J gene lost 5 bases, with 14 bases spanning the gap. The CDR3 DNA follows: TGTGCCAGCAGGGACCCCGGGGGCAACGAGCAGTACTTC. Translating gives CASRDPGGNEQYF. Based on the CDR3 plus reference TRBV7-3 and TRBJ2-7, the full variable domain is GAGVSQTPSNKVTEKGKYVELRCDPISGHTALYWYRQSLGQGPEFLIYFQGTGAADDSGLPNDRFFAVRPEGSVSTLKIQRTERGDSAVYLCASRDPGGNEQYFGPGTRLTVT.

The chain combines TRBV11-2 with TRBJ2-2; D gene ambiguous. The ends were cut back, 1 base at V and 0 bases at J, with 9 bases in the middle. CDR1 SGHAT and CDR2 FQNNGV come from the germline V gene. The CDR3 totals 16 residues. The DNA of the CDR3 is TGTGCCAGCAGCTTAGCTGGGCAGACGAACACCGGGGAGCTGTTTTTT. It translates to CASSLAGQTNTGELFF.

The V and J genes are TRBV18 and TRBJ1-1; D is perhaps TRBD1 (6 bases). Germline assignment: CDR1 KGHSH and CDR2 LQKENI. The CDR3 is made up of 13 amino acids. V was pared by 5 bases and J by 1 base, with 8 bases between. The CDR3 DNA is TGTGCCAGCTCAGAAGGGGGGAACACTGAAGCTTTCTTT. Translated: CASSEGGNTEAFF.

CDR3 residues: CASSLTGADTEAFF. In DNA form, the CDR3 reads TGTGCCAGCAGTTTGACAGGGGCGGACACTGAAGCTTTCTTT. This chain uses TRBV28 with TRBJ1-1; 8 bases map to TRBD1. Germline V gene sequence: CDR1 MDHEN, CDR2 SYDVKM. Trimming cost V 3 bases and J 3 bases; bases outside gene matches: 3. This CDR3 comprises 14 residues.

The chain has TRBV4-1 and TRBJ2-3; 8 positions match TRBD2. J was trimmed by 4 bases and V by 1 base; bases with no gene match: 10. This CDR3 contains 17 residues. Looked up from germline, CDR1 is MGHRA and CDR2 is YSYEKL. The CDR3: CASSQAVRTSSADTQYF. The CDR3 region has the DNA TGCGCCAGCAGCCAAGCTGTTAGGACTAGCAGCGCAGATACGCAGTATTTT.

The chain has TRBV7-8 and TRBJ2-3; a weak D match, TRBD2 (6 bases). The germline V gene has CDR1 SGHVS and CDR2 FQNEAQ. V gave up 5 bases and J gave up 1 base, with 13 bases separating them. The CDR3 contains 15 residues. This CDR3 is CASSPKRVGTDTQYF. CDR3 bases: TGTGCCAGCAGCCCGAAGCGGGTTGGCACAGATACGCAGTATTTT.

In this sample, this clone turned up once. The gene calls are TRBV3-1 (or the pseudogene TRBV3-2) and TRBJ2-5; D not certain. Germline V gene data show CDR1 as LGHDT and CDR2 as YNNKEL (reference sequence). This CDR3 comprises 10 residues. The germline V and J ends were trimmed by 3 bases and 7 bases, with 3 bases remaining between them. The CDR3 nucleotides read TGTGCCAGCAGCCACCGGACCCAGTACTTC. Encoded protein: CASSHRTQYF.

The chain combines TRBV7-2 with TRBJ1-1; 7 nucleotides line up with TRBD1. Germline V lookup: CDR1 SGHTA, CDR2 FQGNSA. The V segment lost 5 bases and the J segment 10 bases; nucleotides outside the gene matches: 4. The CDR3 is made up of 11 amino acids. The CDR3 DNA sequence: TGTGCCAGCAGCCCCCGGGACAGAGCTTTCTTT. Translating it yields CASSPRDRAFF.

V gene TRBV9 combines with J gene TRBJ1-6, with D perhaps TRBD1 (6 bases). Trimming took off 5 bases at V and 5 bases at J, with 11 bases between the two ends. CDR1 and CDR2 from the germline V gene are SGDLS and YYNGEE. CDR3 length: 14 amino acids. The CDR3 is CASRGGQNNSPLHF. CDR3 DNA sequence: TGTGCCAGCAGGGGGGGGCAGAATAATTCACCCCTCCACTTT.

The chain is built from TRBV3-1 (or the pseudogene TRBV3-2) and TRBJ2-1, with D maybe TRBD2 (6 bases). Trimming stripped 4 bases from V and 4 bases from J, with 20 bases between. Germline V lookup: CDR1 LGHDT, CDR2 YNNKEL (reference sequence). This CDR3 contains 17 residues. As DNA, the CDR3 is TGTGCCAGCAGCCTTACCCCCGGGGGATTGGTTTACAATGAGCAGTTCTTC. Its translation: CASSLTPGGLVYNEQFF.

J is TRBJ2-3 and V is TRBV7-3; no definite D call. CDR3 length: 15 residues. CDR1 and CDR2 from the germline V gene are SGHTA and FQGTGA. The ends were cut back, 2 bases at V and 4 bases at J, with 13 bases in the middle. DNA for the CDR3: TGTGCCAGCAGCTTAGCTGGTAGTGCAGCAGATACGCAGTATTTT. Amino acids: CASSLAGSAADTQYF.

The rearrangement joins TRBV4-3 to TRBJ2-1, with unresolved D. This CDR3 comprises 13 residues. The V end was cut by 0 bases, the J end by 8 bases, with 8 bases between. Germline V gene sequence: CDR1 LGHNA, CDR2 YSLEER. The CDR3 spells CASSQDPDDEQFF. The CDR3 bases are TGCGCCAGCAGCCAAGACCCCGATGATGAGCAGTTCTTC.

The chain links TRBV5-1 to TRBJ2-2; TRBD2 might be the D (5 bases). V lost 6 bases and J 0 bases, leaving 12 bases between the germline ends. The CDR3 loop spans 15 amino acids. Germline-derived CDR1 and CDR2 are SGHRS and YFSETQ. The CDR3 sequence: CASTRRGANTGELFF. The CDR3 DNA is TGCGCCAGCACAAGACGGGGAGCGAACACCGGGGAGCTGTTTTTT.

The chain couples TRBV27 to TRBJ2-6; a weak D match, TRBD1 (5 bases). The CDR3 loop spans 17 amino acids. The V gene lost 2 bases and the J gene lost 3 bases, with 14 bases spanning the gap. Germline lookup yields CDR1 MNHEY and CDR2 SMNVEV (reference sequence). The CDR3 here is CASSLRTPYGGANVLTF. CDR3 sequence (DNA): TGTGCCAGCAGTTTAAGGACACCCTACGGTGGGGCCAACGTCCTGACTTTC.

The table lists this clone with a few counts. The rearrangement uses TRBV7-8 and TRBJ2-3, with 10 bases fitting TRBD2. CDR3 length equals 17 residues. CDR1 is SGHVS and CDR2 is FQNEAQ in the germline V gene. J was trimmed by 3 bases and V by 3 bases; bases with no gene match: 9. The CDR3 sequence is CASSFQLAGIRTDTQYF. The CDR3 nucleotides are TGTGCCAGCAGCTTCCAACTAGCGGGGATCCGAACAGATACGCAGTATTTT.

CDR3 region: CASSAGLVGTDTQYF. The DNA for the CDR3 is TGTGCCAGCAGCGCTGGGCTGGTGGGAACAGATACGCAGTATTTT. The chain recombines TRBV9 with TRBJ2-3; D is unresolved. The V end lost 3 bases, the J end lost 3 bases, and 14 bases lay between the germline ends. The CDR3 is made up of 15 amino acids. CDR1 and CDR2 from the germline V gene are SGDLS and YYNGEE.

The chain employs TRBV7-2 and TRBJ2-5; 12 bases align to TRBD2. Germline CDR1 and CDR2: SGHTA and FQGNSA. CDR3 length equals 17 residues. The junction had 5 bases not matched to a gene; V was cut back by 3 bases and J by 0 bases. In DNA, the CDR3 is TGTGCCAGCAGCTTCGTAAGACTAGCGGGAGACCAAGAGACCCAGTACTTC. It yields the protein CASSFVRLAGDQETQYF. The variable domain in full, with the rest retrieved from reference TRBV7-2 and TRBJ2-5, is GAGVSQSPSNKVTEKGKDVELRCDPISGHTALYWYRQSLGQGLEFLIYFQGNSAPDKSGLPSDRFSAERTGGSVSTLTIQRTQQEDSAVYLCASSFVRLAGDQETQYFGPGTRLLVL.